This is a list of T cell receptor beta chains from one sample in a study of spatial heterogeneity in lung cancer. MiXCR, applied by TCRdb to the 5' RACE reads, yields one record per CDR3 protein. The sample lists about 75,000 distinct CDR3 sequences, 13% occurring once. The input for sequencing was PBMCs, taken at surgery. Receptors originate from a male donor with early-stage non-small cell lung cancer. The CDR3 runs from the conserved cysteine through the conserved F or W. The order of the fields is J gene, D gene, clone size, V gene, CDR3 protein, CDR3 DNA. D genes are given only for firm matches. The listing skips clone size in some rows; elsewhere it reads once, few, many or a size class.

j_gene: TRBJ1-2; d_gene: TRBD1; abundance: many; v_gene: TRBV20-1; CDR3aa: CSASGGGAGYGYTF; CDR3nt: TGCAGTGCTAGTGGAGGGGGCGCTGGGTATGGCTACACCTTC
j_gene: TRBJ1-1; d_gene: NA; abundance: few; v_gene: TRBV5-4; CDR3aa: CASSLQGNAEAFF; CDR3nt: TGTGCCAGCAGCTTGCAGGGGAACGCTGAAGCTTTCTTT
j_gene: TRBJ2-5; d_gene: NA; abundance: many; v_gene: TRBV14; CDR3aa: CASSQEGQLQTQYF; CDR3nt: TGTGCCAGCAGCCAAGAGGGGCAGCTCCAGACCCAGTACTTC
j_gene: TRBJ2-5; d_gene: NA; abundance: NA; v_gene: TRBV4-3; CDR3aa: CASSQGLAGETQYF; CDR3nt: TGCGCCAGCAGCCAAGGTCTGGCAGGAGAGACCCAGTACTTC
j_gene: TRBJ2-5; d_gene: NA; abundance: few; v_gene: TRBV5-1; CDR3aa: CASSLVLQLQETQYF; CDR3nt: TGCGCCAGCAGCTTGGTTCTACAGCTCCAAGAGACCCAGTACTTC
j_gene: TRBJ1-1; d_gene: NA; abundance: few; v_gene: TRBV5-6; CDR3aa: CASSLAGGSEAFF; CDR3nt: TGTGCCAGCAGCTTGGCGGGTGGCTCTGAAGCTTTCTTT
j_gene: TRBJ2-5; d_gene: NA; abundance: many; v_gene: TRBV2; CDR3aa: CASSEVGSKAETQYF; CDR3nt: TGTGCCAGCAGTGAGGTCGGCTCCAAAGCGGAGACCCAGTACTTC
j_gene: TRBJ2-1; d_gene: NA; abundance: many; v_gene: TRBV5-4; CDR3aa: CASRLDTAGLNEQFF; CDR3nt: TGTGCCAGCAGACTTGACACGGCGGGGCTCAATGAGCAGTTCTTC
j_gene: TRBJ1-1; d_gene: NA; abundance: NA; v_gene: TRBV7-2; CDR3aa: CASSSLAGGTEAFF; CDR3nt: TGTGCCAGCAGCTCCCTGGCCGGAGGGACTGAAGCTTTCTTT
j_gene: TRBJ1-5; d_gene: TRBD1; abundance: NA; v_gene: TRBV10-3; CDR3aa: CAISEGGQGEGNQPQHF; CDR3nt: TGTGCCATCAGTGAAGGTGGACAGGGCGAAGGCAATCAGCCCCAGCATTTT
j_gene: TRBJ1-5; d_gene: NA; abundance: few; v_gene: TRBV20-1; CDR3aa: CSARGLGGPGPQHF; CDR3nt: TGCAGTGCTAGGGGTTTGGGGGGCCCGGGGCCCCAGCATTTT
j_gene: TRBJ2-1; d_gene: NA; abundance: NA; v_gene: TRBV6-5; CDR3aa: CASASGSVDNEQFF; CDR3nt: TGTGCCAGCGCCTCAGGGAGTGTGGACAATGAGCAGTTCTTC
j_gene: TRBJ2-7; d_gene: NA; abundance: NA; v_gene: TRBV27; CDR3aa: CASSSHMGGYEQYF; CDR3nt: TGTGCCAGCAGTTCCCATATGGGAGGCTACGAGCAGTACTTC
j_gene: TRBJ1-1; d_gene: NA; abundance: NA; v_gene: TRBV6-1; CDR3aa: CASSEAGDTEAFF; CDR3nt: TGTGCCAGCAGTGAAGCGGGAGACACTGAAGCTTTCTTT
j_gene: TRBJ2-1; d_gene: NA; abundance: many; v_gene: TRBV29-1; CDR3aa: CSVERISYEQFF; CDR3nt: TGCAGCGTTGAGCGGATTAGTTACGAGCAGTTCTTC
j_gene: TRBJ2-5; d_gene: TRBD1; abundance: many; v_gene: TRBV5-1; CDR3aa: CASCLQGGQETQYF; CDR3nt: TGCGCCAGCTGTCTACAGGGGGGTCAAGAGACCCAGTACTTC
j_gene: TRBJ2-7; d_gene: TRBD2; abundance: few; v_gene: TRBV20-1; CDR3aa: CSARMLAGVGEQYF; CDR3nt: TGCAGTGCTAGGATGCTAGCGGGAGTGGGGGAGCAGTACTTC
j_gene: TRBJ2-1; d_gene: TRBD2; abundance: NA; v_gene: TRBV11-3; CDR3aa: CASSFQLAGGNEQFF; CDR3nt: TGTGCCAGCAGCTTCCAACTAGCGGGAGGCAATGAGCAGTTCTTC
j_gene: TRBJ2-3; d_gene: NA; abundance: few; v_gene: TRBV25-1; CDR3aa: CASSETQGSADTQYF; CDR3nt: TGTGCCAGCAGTGAGACCCAGGGGTCGGCAGATACGCAGTATTTT
j_gene: TRBJ1-5; d_gene: TRBD1; abundance: many; v_gene: TRBV6-1; CDR3aa: CASSGGQVRNQPQHF; CDR3nt: TGTGCCAGCAGTGGCGGACAGGTCAGGAATCAGCCCCAGCATTTT
j_gene: TRBJ1-1; d_gene: NA; abundance: many; v_gene: TRBV28; CDR3aa: CASSFPPNTEAFF; CDR3nt: TGTGCCAGCAGTTTCCCGCCCAACACTGAAGCTTTCTTT
j_gene: TRBJ1-1; d_gene: NA; abundance: NA; v_gene: TRBV11-2; CDR3aa: CASSPTMGTEAFF; CDR3nt: TGTGCCAGCAGCCCCACGATGGGAACTGAAGCTTTCTTT
j_gene: TRBJ2-7; d_gene: TRBD1; abundance: many; v_gene: TRBV5-5; CDR3aa: CASRGTASEQYF; CDR3nt: TGTGCCAGCAGGGGGACAGCCTCCGAGCAGTACTTC
j_gene: TRBJ2-3; d_gene: NA; abundance: NA; v_gene: TRBV11-3; CDR3aa: CASGFKADTQYF; CDR3nt: TGTGCCAGCGGCTTTAAAGCAGATACGCAGTATTTT
j_gene: TRBJ2-2; d_gene: NA; abundance: few; v_gene: TRBV19; CDR3aa: CASSIGPRDPTFAGELFF; CDR3nt: TGTGCCAGTAGTATAGGGCCCCGAGACCCTACTTTTGCTGGGGAGCTGTTTTTT
j_gene: TRBJ1-2; d_gene: NA; abundance: NA; v_gene: TRBV7-9; CDR3aa: CASSLGATFYGYTF; CDR3nt: TGTGCCAGCAGCTTAGGGGCCACCTTCTATGGCTACACCTTC
j_gene: TRBJ2-2; d_gene: TRBD1; abundance: few; v_gene: TRBV6-5; CDR3aa: CASRDRFTGELFF; CDR3nt: TGTGCCAGCAGGGACAGGTTCACCGGGGAGCTGTTTTTT
j_gene: TRBJ2-6; d_gene: NA; abundance: NA; v_gene: TRBV7-9; CDR3aa: CASSFNRVGANVLTF; CDR3nt: TGTGCCAGCAGCTTTAACAGGGTTGGGGCCAACGTCCTGACTTTC
j_gene: TRBJ2-3; d_gene: NA; abundance: many; v_gene: TRBV6-5; CDR3aa: CASSFGNPRGDTQYF; CDR3nt: TGTGCCAGCAGTTTCGGAAACCCAAGGGGAGATACGCAGTATTTT
j_gene: TRBJ1-2; d_gene: NA; abundance: NA; v_gene: TRBV4-1; CDR3aa: CASSLYVGGGGDGYTF; CDR3nt: TGCGCCAGCAGCCTCTACGTCGGGGGAGGCGGCGATGGCTACACCTTC
j_gene: TRBJ1-1; d_gene: NA; abundance: few; v_gene: TRBV20-1; CDR3aa: CSAQGNTEAFF; CDR3nt: TGCAGTGCTCAGGGGAACACTGAAGCTTTCTTT
j_gene: TRBJ2-1; d_gene: NA; abundance: NA; v_gene: TRBV7-2; CDR3aa: CASSLSTDTSYNEQFF; CDR3nt: TGTGCCAGCAGCTTATCAACTGACACCTCCTACAATGAGCAGTTCTTC
j_gene: TRBJ2-2; d_gene: NA; abundance: few; v_gene: TRBV20-1; CDR3aa: CSARDPRGPGELFF; CDR3nt: TGCAGTGCTAGAGATCCCCGCGGTCCCGGGGAGCTGTTTTTT
j_gene: TRBJ2-7; d_gene: TRBD1; abundance: few; v_gene: TRBV5-6; CDR3aa: CASSLVPRDRSSYEQYF; CDR3nt: TGTGCCAGCAGCTTGGTTCCCCGGGACAGGAGCTCCTACGAGCAGTACTTC
j_gene: TRBJ2-7; d_gene: NA; abundance: few; v_gene: TRBV30; CDR3aa: CACPSPLGGDYEQYF; CDR3nt: TGTGCCTGCCCTTCCCCCCTCGGCGGAGACTACGAGCAGTACTTC
j_gene: TRBJ1-1; d_gene: NA; abundance: few; v_gene: TRBV20-1; CDR3aa: CSAPPGMNTEAFF; CDR3nt: TGCAGTGCCCCCCCAGGGATGAACACTGAAGCTTTCTTT
j_gene: TRBJ2-7; d_gene: TRBD1; abundance: NA; v_gene: TRBV5-5; CDR3aa: CASSLQGEQEQYF; CDR3nt: TGTGCCAGCAGCTTGCAGGGGGAGCAAGAGCAGTACTTC
j_gene: TRBJ1-2; d_gene: NA; abundance: NA; v_gene: TRBV10-2; CDR3aa: CASKRERGYYGYTF; CDR3nt: TGCGCCAGCAAGAGGGAGAGGGGCTACTATGGCTACACCTTC
j_gene: TRBJ2-3; d_gene: NA; abundance: NA; v_gene: TRBV7-2; CDR3aa: CASSLAQNTQYF; CDR3nt: TGTGCCAGCAGCTTAGCGCAAAATACGCAGTATTTT
j_gene: TRBJ1-6; d_gene: NA; abundance: few; v_gene: TRBV4-1; CDR3aa: CASSHPARGNSPLHF; CDR3nt: TGCGCCAGCAGCCATCCCGCCCGGGGTAATTCACCCCTCCACTTT
j_gene: TRBJ2-7; d_gene: TRBD2; abundance: many; v_gene: TRBV6-2/TRBV6-3; CDR3aa: CASRPSGSSYEQYF; CDR3nt: TGTGCCAGCAGGCCAAGCGGGAGTTCATACGAGCAGTACTTC
j_gene: TRBJ2-5; d_gene: TRBD1; abundance: NA; v_gene: TRBV19; CDR3aa: CASSIWTGRGETQYF; CDR3nt: TGTGCCAGTAGTATTTGGACAGGCAGGGGGGAGACCCAGTACTTC
j_gene: TRBJ2-7; d_gene: TRBD2; abundance: NA; v_gene: TRBV20-1; CDR3aa: CSASIAGVGGQYF; CDR3nt: TGCAGTGCTAGCATTGCGGGAGTAGGTGGGCAGTACTTC
j_gene: TRBJ2-3; d_gene: NA; abundance: NA; v_gene: TRBV3-1; CDR3aa: CASRGKAPDTQYF; CDR3nt: TGTGCCAGCAGGGGAAAGGCCCCGGATACGCAGTATTTT
j_gene: TRBJ1-3; d_gene: TRBD1; abundance: NA; v_gene: TRBV5-6; CDR3aa: CASSPAGTGGNTIYF; CDR3nt: TGTGCCAGCAGCCCAGCCGGGACAGGGGGAAACACCATATATTTT
j_gene: TRBJ2-1; d_gene: NA; abundance: few; v_gene: TRBV12-3/TRBV12-4; CDR3aa: CASSLVPAQEQFF; CDR3nt: TGTGCCAGCAGTTTAGTTCCAGCACAAGAGCAGTTCTTC
j_gene: TRBJ2-1; d_gene: NA; abundance: few; v_gene: TRBV20-1; CDR3aa: CSARDPGLNQQFF; CDR3nt: TGCAGTGCTAGAGATCCGGGGCTAAATCAGCAGTTCTTC
j_gene: TRBJ2-7; d_gene: NA; abundance: NA; v_gene: TRBV11-3; CDR3aa: CASSTPRGSYEQYF; CDR3nt: TGTGCCAGCAGCACCCCGAGGGGATCCTACGAGCAGTACTTC
j_gene: TRBJ2-4; d_gene: TRBD1; abundance: many; v_gene: TRBV10-3; CDR3aa: CAISEQGADIQYF; CDR3nt: TGTGCCATCAGCGAACAGGGGGCCGACATTCAGTACTTC
j_gene: TRBJ2-2; d_gene: NA; abundance: NA; v_gene: TRBV2; CDR3aa: CASRVGGNTGELFF; CDR3nt: TGTGCCAGCAGGGTCGGGGGGAACACCGGGGAGCTGTTTTTT
j_gene: TRBJ1-5; d_gene: TRBD1; abundance: few; v_gene: TRBV2; CDR3aa: CASSGGQRGDQPQHF; CDR3nt: TGTGCCAGCAGTGGGGGACAGAGAGGGGATCAGCCCCAGCATTTT
j_gene: TRBJ1-1; d_gene: NA; abundance: NA; v_gene: TRBV18; CDR3aa: CASSPPTGLNTEAFF; CDR3nt: TGTGCCAGCTCACCACCGACGGGACTGAACACTGAAGCTTTCTTT
j_gene: TRBJ1-4; d_gene: TRBD1; abundance: NA; v_gene: TRBV19; CDR3aa: CASSMTGLNEKLFF; CDR3nt: TGTGCCAGTAGTATGACAGGGCTTAATGAAAAACTGTTTTTT
j_gene: TRBJ2-1; d_gene: TRBD2; abundance: many; v_gene: TRBV4-3; CDR3aa: CASSQDQGGLAEYNEQFF; CDR3nt: TGCGCCAGCAGCCAAGATCAAGGGGGACTAGCGGAATACAATGAGCAGTTCTTC
j_gene: TRBJ2-1; d_gene: TRBD2; abundance: few; v_gene: TRBV6-5; CDR3aa: CASSFLAGGGDEQFF; CDR3nt: TGTGCCAGCAGCTTCCTTGCGGGAGGGGGGGATGAGCAGTTCTTC
j_gene: TRBJ2-1; d_gene: NA; abundance: many; v_gene: TRBV12-3/TRBV12-4; CDR3aa: CASSLGSLGSYNEQFF; CDR3nt: TGTGCCAGCAGTTTAGGGAGCCTGGGCTCCTACAATGAGCAGTTCTTC